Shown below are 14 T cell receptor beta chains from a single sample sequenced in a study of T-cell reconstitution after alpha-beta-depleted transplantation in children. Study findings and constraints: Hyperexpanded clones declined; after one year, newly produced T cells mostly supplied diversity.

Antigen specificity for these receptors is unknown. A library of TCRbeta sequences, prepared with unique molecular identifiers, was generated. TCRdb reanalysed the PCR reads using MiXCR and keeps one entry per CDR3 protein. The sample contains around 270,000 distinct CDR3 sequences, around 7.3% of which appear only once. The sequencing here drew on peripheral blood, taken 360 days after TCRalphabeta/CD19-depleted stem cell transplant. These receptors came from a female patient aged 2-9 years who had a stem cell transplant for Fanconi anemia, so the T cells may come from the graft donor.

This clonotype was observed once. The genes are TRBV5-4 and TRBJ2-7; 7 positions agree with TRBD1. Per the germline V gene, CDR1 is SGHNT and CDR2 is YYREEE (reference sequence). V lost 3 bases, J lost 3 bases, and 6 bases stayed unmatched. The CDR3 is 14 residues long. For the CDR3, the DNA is TGTGCCAGCAGCTGGGAACAGGGGCTCTACGAGCAGTACTTC. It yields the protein CASSWEQGLYEQYF. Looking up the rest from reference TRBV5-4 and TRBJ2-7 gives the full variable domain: ETGVTQSPTHLIKTRGQQVTLRCSSQSGHNTVSWYQQALGQGPQFIFQYYREEENGRGNFPPRFSGLQFPNYSSELNVNALELDDSALYLCASSWEQGLYEQYFGPGTRLTVT.

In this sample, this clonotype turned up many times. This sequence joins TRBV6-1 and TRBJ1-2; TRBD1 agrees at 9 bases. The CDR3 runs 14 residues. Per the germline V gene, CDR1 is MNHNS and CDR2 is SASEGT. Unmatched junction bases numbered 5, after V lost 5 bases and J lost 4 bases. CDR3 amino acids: CASSPPGQGYGYTF. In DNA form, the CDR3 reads TGTGCCAGCAGTCCGCCGGGACAGGGCTATGGCTACACCTTC.

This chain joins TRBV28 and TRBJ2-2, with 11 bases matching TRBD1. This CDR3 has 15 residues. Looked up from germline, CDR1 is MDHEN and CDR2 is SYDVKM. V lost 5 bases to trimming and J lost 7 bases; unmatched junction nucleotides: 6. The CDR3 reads CASSPWTGGNGELFF. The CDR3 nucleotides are TGTGCCAGCAGTCCCTGGACAGGGGGCAACGGGGAGCTGTTTTTT.

CDR3 residues: CASSPLQAGLAGVGEQYF. CDR3 nucleotide sequence: TGTGCCAGCAGTCCTCTACAAGCGGGACTAGCGGGAGTCGGCGAGCAGTACTTC. J is TRBJ2-7 and V is TRBV27; 14 bases match TRBD2. The CDR3 loop spans 18 amino acids. The germline CDR1 and CDR2 sequences are MNHEY and SMNVEV (reference sequence). Trimming took 5 bases from V and 6 from J; bases not matched to a gene: 15.

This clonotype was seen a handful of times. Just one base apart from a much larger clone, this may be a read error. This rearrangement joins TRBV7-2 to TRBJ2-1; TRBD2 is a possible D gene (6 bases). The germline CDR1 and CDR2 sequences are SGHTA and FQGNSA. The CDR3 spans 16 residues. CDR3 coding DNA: TGTGCCAGCAACTTAGTTGGGCGGGGTGGAGACAATGAGCAGTTCTTC. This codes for CASNLVGRGGDNEQFF.

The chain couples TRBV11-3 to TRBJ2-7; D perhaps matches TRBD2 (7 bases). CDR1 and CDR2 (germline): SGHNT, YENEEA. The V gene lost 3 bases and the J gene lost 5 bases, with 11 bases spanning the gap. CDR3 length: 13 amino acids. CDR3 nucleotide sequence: TGTGCCAGCAGCTTTACGGGGGGCGACGAGCAGTACTTC. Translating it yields CASSFTGGDEQYF.

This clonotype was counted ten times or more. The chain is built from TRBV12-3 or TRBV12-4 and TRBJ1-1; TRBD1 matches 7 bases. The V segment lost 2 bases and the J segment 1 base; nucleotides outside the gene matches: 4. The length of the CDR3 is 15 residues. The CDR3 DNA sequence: TGTGCCAGCAGTTTACGGGCAGGGGGGAACACTGAAGCTTTCTTT. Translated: CASSLRAGGNTEAFF.

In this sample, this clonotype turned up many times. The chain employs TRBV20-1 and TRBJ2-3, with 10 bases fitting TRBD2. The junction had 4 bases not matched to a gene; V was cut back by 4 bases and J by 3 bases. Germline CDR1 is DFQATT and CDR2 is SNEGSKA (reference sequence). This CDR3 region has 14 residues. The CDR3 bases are TGCAGTGCTACGAGGACTAGCGGTACAGATACGCAGTATTTT. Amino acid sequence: CSATRTSGTDTQYF.

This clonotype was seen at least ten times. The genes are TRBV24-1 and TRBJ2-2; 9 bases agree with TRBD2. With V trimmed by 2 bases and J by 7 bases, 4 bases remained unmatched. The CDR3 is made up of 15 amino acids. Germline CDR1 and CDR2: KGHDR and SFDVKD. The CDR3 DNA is TGTGCCACCAGTGATTGGACTAGCGAGGGCGGGGAGCTGTTTTTT. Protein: CATSDWTSEGGELFF.

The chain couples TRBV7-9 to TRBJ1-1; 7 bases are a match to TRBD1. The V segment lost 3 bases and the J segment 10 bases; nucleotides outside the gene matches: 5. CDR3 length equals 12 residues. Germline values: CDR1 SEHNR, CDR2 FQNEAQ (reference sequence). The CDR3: CASSFARGVAFF. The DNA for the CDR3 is TGTGCCAGCAGCTTTGCCAGGGGGGTAGCTTTCTTT.

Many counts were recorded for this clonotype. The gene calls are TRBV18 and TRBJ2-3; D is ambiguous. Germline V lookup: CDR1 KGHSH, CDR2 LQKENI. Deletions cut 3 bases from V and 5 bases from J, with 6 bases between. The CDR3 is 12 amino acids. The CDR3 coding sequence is TGTGCCAGCTCACCTTACGTAGATACGCAGTATTTT. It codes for CASSPYVDTQYF.

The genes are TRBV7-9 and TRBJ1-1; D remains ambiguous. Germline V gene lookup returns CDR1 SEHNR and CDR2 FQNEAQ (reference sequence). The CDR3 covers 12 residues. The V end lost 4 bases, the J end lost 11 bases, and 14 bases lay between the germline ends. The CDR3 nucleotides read TGTGCCAGCAGCTCGAGAATTGGGGAGGCTTTCTTT. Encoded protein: CASSSRIGEAFF.

In nucleotides, the CDR3 is TGTGCCAGCAGCTTAATACAGCCCCAGCATTTT. Amino acid sequence: CASSLIQPQHF. This chain connects TRBV7-3 to TRBJ1-5; D ambiguous. The V end lost 1 base, the J end lost 7 bases, and 2 bases lay between the germline ends. This CDR3 comprises 11 residues. Germline V lookup: CDR1 SGHTA, CDR2 FQGTGA.

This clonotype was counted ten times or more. The CDR3 sequence: CSARKLAGVEQFF. In nucleotides, the CDR3 is TGCAGTGCTAGGAAGCTAGCGGGAGTTGAGCAGTTCTTC. The rearrangement uses TRBV20-1 and TRBJ2-1; 10 nucleotides align to TRBD2. Germline-derived CDR1 and CDR2 are DFQATT and SNEGSKA (reference sequence). This CDR3 has 13 amino acids. With 3 bases clipped from V and 9 bases from J, the junction kept 5 bases outside the gene matches.